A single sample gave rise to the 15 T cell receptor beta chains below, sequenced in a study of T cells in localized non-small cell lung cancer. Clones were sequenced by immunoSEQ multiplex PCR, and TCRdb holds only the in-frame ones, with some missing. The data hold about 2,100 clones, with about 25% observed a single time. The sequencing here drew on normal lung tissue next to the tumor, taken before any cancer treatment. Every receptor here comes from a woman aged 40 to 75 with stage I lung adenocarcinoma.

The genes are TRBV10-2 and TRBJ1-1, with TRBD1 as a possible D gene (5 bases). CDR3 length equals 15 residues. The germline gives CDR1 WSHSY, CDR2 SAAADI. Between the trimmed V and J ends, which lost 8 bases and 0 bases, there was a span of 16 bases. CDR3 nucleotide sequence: TGCGCCAGCGTAGGGGAGTTGTGGGTGAACACTGAAGCTTTCTTT. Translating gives CASVGELWVNTEAFF.

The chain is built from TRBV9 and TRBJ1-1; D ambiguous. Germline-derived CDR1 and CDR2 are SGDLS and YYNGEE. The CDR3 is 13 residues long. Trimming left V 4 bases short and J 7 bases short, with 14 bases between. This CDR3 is CASSIKGEGEAFF. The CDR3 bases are TGTGCCAGCAGCATCAAGGGAGAGGGTGAAGCTTTCTTT.

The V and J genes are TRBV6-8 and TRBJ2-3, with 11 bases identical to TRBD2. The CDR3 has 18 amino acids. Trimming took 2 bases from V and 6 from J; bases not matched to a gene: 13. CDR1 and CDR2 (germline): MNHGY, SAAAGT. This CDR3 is CASSYVTSGGPTLDTQYF. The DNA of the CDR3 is TGTGCCAGCAGTTACGTAACTAGCGGGGGCCCTACGCTGGATACGCAGTATTTT.

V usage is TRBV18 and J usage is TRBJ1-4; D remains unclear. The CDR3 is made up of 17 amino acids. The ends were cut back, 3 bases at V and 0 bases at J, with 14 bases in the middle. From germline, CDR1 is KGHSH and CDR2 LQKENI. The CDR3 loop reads CASSPGRDKPTNEKLFF. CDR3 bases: TGTGCCAGCTCACCCGGTAGGGATAAACCAACTAATGAAAAACTGTTTTTT. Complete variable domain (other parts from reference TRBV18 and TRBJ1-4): NAGVMQNPRHLVRRRGQEARLRCSPMKGHSHVYWYRQLPEEGLKFMVYLQKENIIDESGMPKERFSAEFPKEGPSILRIQQVVRGDSAAYFCASSPGRDKPTNEKLFFGSGTQLSVL.

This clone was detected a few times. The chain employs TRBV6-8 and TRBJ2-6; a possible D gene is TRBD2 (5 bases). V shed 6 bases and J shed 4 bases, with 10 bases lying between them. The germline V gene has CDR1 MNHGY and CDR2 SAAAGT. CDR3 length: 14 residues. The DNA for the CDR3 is TGTGCCAGCAGGGACCCGGGGGGGGCCAACGTCCTGACTTTC. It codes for CASRDPGGANVLTF.

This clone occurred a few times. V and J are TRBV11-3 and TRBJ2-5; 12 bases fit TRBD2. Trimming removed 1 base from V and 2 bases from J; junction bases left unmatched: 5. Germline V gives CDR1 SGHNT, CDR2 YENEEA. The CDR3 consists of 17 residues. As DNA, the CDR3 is TGTGCCAGCAGCTTAGGACTAGCGGGGGCCAAACAAGAGACCCAGTACTTC. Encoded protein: CASSLGLAGAKQETQYF.

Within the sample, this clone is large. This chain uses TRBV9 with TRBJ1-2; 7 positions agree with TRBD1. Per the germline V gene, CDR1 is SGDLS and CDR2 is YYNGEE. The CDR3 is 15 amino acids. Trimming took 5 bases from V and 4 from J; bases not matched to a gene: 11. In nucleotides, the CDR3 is TGTGCCAGCAGTGAATTAAAGTCAGGGGGCTATGGCTACACCTTC. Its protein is CASSELKSGGYGYTF.

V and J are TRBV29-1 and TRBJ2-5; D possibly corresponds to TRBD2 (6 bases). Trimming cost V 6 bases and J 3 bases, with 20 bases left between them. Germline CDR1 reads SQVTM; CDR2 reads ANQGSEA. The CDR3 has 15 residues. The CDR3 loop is CSVVARDLEKETQYF. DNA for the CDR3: TGCAGCGTCGTCGCCCGGGACTTGGAAAAAGAGACCCAGTACTTC.

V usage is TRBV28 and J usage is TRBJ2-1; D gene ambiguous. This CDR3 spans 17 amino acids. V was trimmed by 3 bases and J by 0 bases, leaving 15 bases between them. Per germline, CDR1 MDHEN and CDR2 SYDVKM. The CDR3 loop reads CASSLSRRSVSYNEQFF. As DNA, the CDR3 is TGTGCCAGCAGTTTGAGCCGGCGGAGCGTCTCCTACAATGAGCAGTTCTTC.

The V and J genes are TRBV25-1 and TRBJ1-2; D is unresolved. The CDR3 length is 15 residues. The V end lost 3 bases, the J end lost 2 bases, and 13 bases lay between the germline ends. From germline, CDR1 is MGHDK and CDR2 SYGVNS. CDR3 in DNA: TGTGCCAGCAGTGAGGGAGGGAGGGAGAACTATGGCTACACCTTC. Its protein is CASSEGGRENYGYTF.

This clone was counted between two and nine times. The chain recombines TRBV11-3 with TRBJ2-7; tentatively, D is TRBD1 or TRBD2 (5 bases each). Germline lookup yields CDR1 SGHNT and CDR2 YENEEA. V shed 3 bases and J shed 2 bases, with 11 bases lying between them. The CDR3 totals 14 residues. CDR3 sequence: CASSLGRGAYEQYF. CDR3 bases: TGTGCCAGCAGCTTGGGACGGGGCGCCTACGAGCAGTACTTC.

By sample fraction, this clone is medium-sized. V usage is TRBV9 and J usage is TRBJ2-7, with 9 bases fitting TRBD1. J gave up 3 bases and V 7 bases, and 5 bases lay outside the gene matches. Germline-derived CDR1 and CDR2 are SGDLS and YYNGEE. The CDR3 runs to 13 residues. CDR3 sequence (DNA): TGTGCCAGCCGGACAGGGGTTATCTACGAGCAGTACTTC. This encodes CASRTGVIYEQYF.

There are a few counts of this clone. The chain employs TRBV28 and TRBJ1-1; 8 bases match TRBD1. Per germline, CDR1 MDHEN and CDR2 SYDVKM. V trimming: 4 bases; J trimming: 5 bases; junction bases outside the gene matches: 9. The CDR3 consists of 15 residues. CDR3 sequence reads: CASSSATGGKTEAFF. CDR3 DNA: TGTGCCAGCAGTTCCGCCACAGGGGGGAAGACTGAAGCTTTCTTT.

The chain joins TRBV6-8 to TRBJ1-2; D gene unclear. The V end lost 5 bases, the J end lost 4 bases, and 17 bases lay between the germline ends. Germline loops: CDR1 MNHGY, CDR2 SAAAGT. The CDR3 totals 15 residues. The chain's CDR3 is CASSVNFQEGYGYTF. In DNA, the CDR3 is TGTGCCAGCAGTGTAAACTTCCAAGAGGGCTATGGCTACACCTTC.

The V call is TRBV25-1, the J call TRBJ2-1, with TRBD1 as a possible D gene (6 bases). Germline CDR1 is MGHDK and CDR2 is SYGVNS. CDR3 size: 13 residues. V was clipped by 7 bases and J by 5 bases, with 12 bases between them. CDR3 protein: CASTQGNHNEQFF. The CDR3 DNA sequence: TGTGCCAGCACACAGGGAAACCACAATGAGCAGTTCTTC.